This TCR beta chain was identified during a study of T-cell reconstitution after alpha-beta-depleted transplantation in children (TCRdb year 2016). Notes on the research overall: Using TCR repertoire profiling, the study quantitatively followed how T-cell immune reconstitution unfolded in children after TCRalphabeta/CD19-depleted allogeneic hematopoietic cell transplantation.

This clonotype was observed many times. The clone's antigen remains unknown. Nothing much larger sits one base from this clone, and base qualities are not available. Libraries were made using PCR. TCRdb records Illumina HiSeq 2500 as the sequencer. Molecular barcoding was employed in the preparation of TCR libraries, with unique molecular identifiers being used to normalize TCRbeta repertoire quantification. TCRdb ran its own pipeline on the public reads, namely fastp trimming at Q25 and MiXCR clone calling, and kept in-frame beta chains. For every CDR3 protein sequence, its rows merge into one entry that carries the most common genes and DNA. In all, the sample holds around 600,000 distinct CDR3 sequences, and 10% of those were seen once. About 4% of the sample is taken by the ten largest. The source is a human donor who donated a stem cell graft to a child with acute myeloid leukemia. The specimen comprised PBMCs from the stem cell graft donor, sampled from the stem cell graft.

Here the CDR3 is given as CASSGTSGSSEQFF. The DNA sequence is TGTGCCAGCAGCGGGACTAGCGGGAGTTCTGAGCAGTTCTTC. The sequence is built from TRBV6-2 or TRBV6-3 and TRBJ2-1, with 14 central nucleotides matching TRBD2. Ends trimmed: V by 6 bases, J by 9 bases; bases unmatched to a gene: 4. CDR1 and CDR2 were assigned from the germline V gene as MNHEY and SVGEGT. The CDR3 runs 14 residues from the cysteine to the phenylalanine. The only DNA kept is the CDR3, 42 bases in frame from the first base.